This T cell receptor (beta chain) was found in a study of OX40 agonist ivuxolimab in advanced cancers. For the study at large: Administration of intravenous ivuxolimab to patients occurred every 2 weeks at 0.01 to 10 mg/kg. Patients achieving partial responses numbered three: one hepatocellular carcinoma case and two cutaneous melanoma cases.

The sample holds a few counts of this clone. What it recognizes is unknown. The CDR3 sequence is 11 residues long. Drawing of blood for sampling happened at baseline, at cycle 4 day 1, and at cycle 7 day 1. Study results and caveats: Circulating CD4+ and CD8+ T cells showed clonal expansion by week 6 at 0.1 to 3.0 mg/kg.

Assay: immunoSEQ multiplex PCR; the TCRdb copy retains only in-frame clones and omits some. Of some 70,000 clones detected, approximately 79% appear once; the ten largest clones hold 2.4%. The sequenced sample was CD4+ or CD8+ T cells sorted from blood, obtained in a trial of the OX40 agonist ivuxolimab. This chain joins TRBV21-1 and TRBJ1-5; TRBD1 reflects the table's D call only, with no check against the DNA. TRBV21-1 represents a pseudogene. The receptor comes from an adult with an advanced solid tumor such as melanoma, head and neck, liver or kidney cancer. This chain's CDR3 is CASSGHHPQHF. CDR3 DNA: TGTGCCAGCAGCGGGCATCACCCCCAGCATTTT.